A selection of T cell receptor beta chains follows, all from one sample in a study of blood T cell repertoires in COVID-19. Libraries were prepared by immunoSEQ multiplex PCR; TCRdb keeps only in-frame clonotypes and omits some of them. The data hold around 70,000 clones, with 90% to 95% observed a single time. Sequenced material: peripheral blood. All receptors derive from a man over 45 with COVID-19, enrolled during active disease. The CDR3 runs from the conserved cysteine through the conserved F or W.

cdr3_aa	v_call	j_call
CAWGTLETQYF	TRBV30	TRBJ2-5
CASSVGGTDNEQFF	TRBV9	TRBJ2-1
CASSFGRGPGSEAFF	TRBV28	TRBJ1-1
CASRTGDLTRGYTF	TRBV10-2	TRBJ1-2
CSVESGSHYEQYF	TRBV29-1	TRBJ2-7
CSVEWGLANNEQFF	TRBV29-1	TRBJ2-1
CASSTVGGFTDTQYF	TRBV7-9	TRBJ2-3
CASSETGETQYF	TRBV6-1	TRBJ2-5
CASSVSPPVTGELFF	TRBV2	TRBJ2-2
CSVRGQGGNTEAFF	TRBV29-1	TRBJ1-1
CASSSTRTGMGEQFF	TRBV11-2	TRBJ2-1
CAWSPGTGGHSPLHF	TRBV30	TRBJ1-6
CASSQRETGGTEAFF	TRBV14	TRBJ1-1
CASSLAGQGNEQFF	TRBV5-1	TRBJ2-1
CASSIDGNFNQPQHF	TRBV19	TRBJ1-5
CASSAHPPAGGREDTQYF	TRBV5-5	TRBJ2-3
CASSFMTATEAFF	TRBV12-3/TRBV12-4	TRBJ1-1
CASTPGEGVYEQFF	TRBV2	TRBJ2-1